This entry describes one T cell receptor beta chain. Its antigen is not identified. This sample was taken from a study of shared clonotypes between healthy human individuals. The method was immunoSEQ multiplex PCR; TCRdb's version includes in-frame clones alone and lacks a portion of them. This sample carries some 2.3 million clones, 90% to 95% of them seen once, and the ten largest clones take under 0.45%. From CD4+ cells came CD45RA+ naive and CD45RA-negative memory subsets. General study results and limits: Represented diversity, genetic and exposure-history alike, was limited by few donors. Specimens sampled were limited to blood, with tissue repertoires likely differing.

This CDR3 spans 14 amino acids. Germline V CDR1 and CDR2: MNHNS, SASEGT. V shed 8 bases and J 7 bases; nucleotides not matched to a gene: 9. This clonotype originated in a man in his late teens or twenties in good health. Some clones in this sample may be carry-over from other donors' samples. The chain joins TRBV6-1 to TRBJ1-2; the match to TRBD1 covers 11 bases. Sequenced sample: naive CD4+ T cells from PBMCs. Subset denoted: CD45RA+ positively selected. The CDR3 bases are TGTGCCAGCCTCCGGACAGGGGGCGTGTCTGGCTACACCTTC. It encodes CASLRTGGVSGYTF.